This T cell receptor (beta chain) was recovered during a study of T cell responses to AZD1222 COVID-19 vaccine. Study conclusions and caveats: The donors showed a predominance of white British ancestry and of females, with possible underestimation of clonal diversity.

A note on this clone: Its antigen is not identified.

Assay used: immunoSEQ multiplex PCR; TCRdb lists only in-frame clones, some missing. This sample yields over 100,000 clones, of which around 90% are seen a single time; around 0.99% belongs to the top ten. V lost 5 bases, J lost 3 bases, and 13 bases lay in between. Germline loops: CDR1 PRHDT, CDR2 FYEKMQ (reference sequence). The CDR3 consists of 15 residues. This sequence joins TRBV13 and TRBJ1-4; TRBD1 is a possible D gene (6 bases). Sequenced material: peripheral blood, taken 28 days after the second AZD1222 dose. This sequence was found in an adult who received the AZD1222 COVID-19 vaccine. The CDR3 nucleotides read TGTGCCAGCAGCGTCAGTAGGGGGGCTAATGAAAAACTGTTTTTT. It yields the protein CASSVSRGANEKLFF.